This T cell receptor (beta chain) was captured by sequencing in a study of blood T cell repertoires in COVID-19. Overall study: COVID-19 samples from acute and convalescent phases originated in the United States, Italy and Spain. Sources were T cells, B-cell-depleted T cells, or PBMCs; the material itself was cDNA or gDNA.

The V gene's germline CDR1 is SGDLS and CDR2 YYNGEE. Trimming stripped 0 bases from V and 7 bases from J, with 8 bases between. The CDR3 covers 13 residues. As handled by the study authors: By means of reference gene primer amplification, nucleated cell counts were estimated. This table comes from immunoSEQ multiplex PCR, and its TCRdb copy is limited to in-frame clones, with some not included. Clone size and the V and J calls come from that table; the DNA yielded D and trimming. The table shows fewer than 350,000 clones, with around 86% occurring only once. The source of this sequence is a woman aged 60-75 years with active or convalescent COVID-19. The genes are TRBV9 and TRBJ1-5; no definite D call. Sequencing used peripheral blood. The chain's CDR3 is CASSVDGRQPQHF. CDR3 in DNA: TGTGCCAGCAGCGTAGATGGGAGACAGCCCCAGCATTTT.